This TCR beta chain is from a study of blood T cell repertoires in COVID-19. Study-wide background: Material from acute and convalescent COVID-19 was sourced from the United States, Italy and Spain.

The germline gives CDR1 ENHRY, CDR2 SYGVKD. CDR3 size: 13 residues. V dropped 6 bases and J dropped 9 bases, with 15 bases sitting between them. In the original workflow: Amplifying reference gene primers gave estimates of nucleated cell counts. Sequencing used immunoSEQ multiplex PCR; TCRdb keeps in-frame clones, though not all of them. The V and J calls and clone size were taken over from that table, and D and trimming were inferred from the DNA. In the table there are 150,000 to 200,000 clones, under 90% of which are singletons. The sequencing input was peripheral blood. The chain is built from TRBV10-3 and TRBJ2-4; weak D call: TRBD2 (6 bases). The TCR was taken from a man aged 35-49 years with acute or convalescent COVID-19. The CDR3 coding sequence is TGTGCCATCAGGCCTAGCGACGTAAGCATTCAGTACTTC. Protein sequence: CAIRPSDVSIQYF.